What follows are 3 T cell receptor beta chains derived from one specimen sequenced in a study of CD8 T cells in Susac syndrome. Random hexamers were used to reverse transcribe an amount of roughly 0.45 to 1 ug RNA. TCRdb used MiXCR to reprocess the immunoSEQ multiplex PCR reads, holding one entry per CDR3 protein. The sample has about 150,000 distinct CDR3 sequences, around 93% seen once. Specimen: CD4+ T cells from PBMCs. The origin of the receptors is a human donor with multiple sclerosis.

The chain is built from TRBV29-1 and TRBJ2-6, with TRBD1 matching over 9 bases. V lost 6 bases and J lost 3; bases outside the gene matches: 12. The CDR3 length is 17 residues. The germline V gene encodes CDR1 SQVTM and CDR2 ANQGSEA. The CDR3 sequence: CSVLPGQGISGANVLTF. DNA of the CDR3: TGCAGCGTCCTACCGGGACAGGGAATAAGTGGGGCCAACGTCCTGACTTTC.

This rearrangement joins TRBV28 to TRBJ1-5, with D perhaps matching TRBD1 (6 bases). CDR3 length: 20 amino acids. V was trimmed by 2 bases and J by 3 bases, leaving 26 bases between them. Looked up from germline, CDR1 is MDHEN and CDR2 is SYDVKM. CDR3 sequence: CASSLNRQVWRKFLNQPQHF. The DNA for the CDR3 is TGTGCCAGCAGTTTAAACAGACAGGTCTGGAGGAAATTCCTCAATCAGCCCCAGCATTTT.

The chain employs TRBV9 and TRBJ2-1, with 10 bases aligning to TRBD2. Losses at the gene ends were 3 bases for V and 4 bases for J; bases not matched to a gene: 4. Germline CDR1 and CDR2: SGDLS and YYNGEE. This CDR3 region has 15 residues. This CDR3 reads CASSGGTSAYNEQFF. Written as DNA, the CDR3 is TGTGCCAGCAGCGGGGGGACTAGCGCTTACAATGAGCAGTTCTTC.